A single sample is the source of the 32 T cell receptor beta chains below, sequenced in a study of blood T cell repertoires in COVID-19. Sequenced by immunoSEQ multiplex PCR; TCRdb stores in-frame clones only, minus some. The sample contains hundreds of thousands of clones, approximately 89% of which appear only once. Input material: PBMCs or T cells enriched from blood (not recorded which). Source of these receptors: a woman in her 40s who had recovered from COVID-19.

V gene TRBV10-3 combines with J gene TRBJ2-1; 7 nucleotides match TRBD1. The CDR3 covers 13 residues. CDR1 and CDR2 (germline): ENHRY, SYGVKD. The J segment lost 5 bases and the V segment lost 7 bases, leaving 5 bases of the junction unmatched. The CDR3 DNA follows: TGTGCCATCACCAAAGACAGGGACAATGAGCAGTTCTTC. It translates to CAITKDRDNEQFF.

The chain is built from TRBV6-1 and TRBJ2-7; 7 bases are shared with TRBD2. CDR1 is MNHNS and CDR2 is SASEGT in the germline V gene. With V trimmed by 0 bases and J by 2 bases, 4 bases remained unmatched. The CDR3 sequence is 15 residues long. CDR3 region: CASSEAGGRAYEQYF. The DNA for the CDR3 is TGTGCCAGCAGTGAAGCGGGCGGGAGAGCCTACGAGCAGTACTTC.

The V call is TRBV3-1 (or the pseudogene TRBV3-2), the J call TRBJ1-4; D remains ambiguous. V shed 5 bases and J shed 11 bases, with 9 bases lying between them. The CDR3 extends over 11 amino acids. Germline values: CDR1 LGHDT, CDR2 YNNKEL (reference sequence). The CDR3 sequence: CASSNKEKLFF. The CDR3 DNA reads TGTGCCAGCAGCAATAAGGAGAAACTGTTTTTT.

The table lists this clone with a count of one. The V gene is TRBV5-1, the J gene TRBJ2-2; 9 nucleotides match TRBD2. The CDR3 is 15 amino acids. V was pared by 3 bases and J by 2 bases, with 2 bases of the junction left unmatched. Germline CDR1 SGHRS, CDR2 YFSETQ. CDR3 sequence (DNA): TGCGCCAGCAGCTGGGGACTAGCAAACACCGGGGAGCTGTTTTTT. Its protein is CASSWGLANTGELFF.

The chain couples TRBV23-1 to TRBJ1-2, with 10 bases lining up with TRBD1. TRBV23-1 is an ORF, and what it does is uncertain. The CDR3 runs to 13 residues. V shed 6 bases, J shed 7 bases, and the junction held 5 bases outside the gene matches. The CDR3 DNA is TGCGCCAGCAGGCGGGACAGGGGACGTGGCTACACCTTC. This codes for CASRRDRGRGYTF.

The chain carries TRBV28 and TRBJ2-7; 7 positions agree with TRBD2. The CDR3 runs 13 residues. With V trimmed by 7 bases and J by 0 bases, 3 bases remained unmatched. Germline V gene sequence: CDR1 MDHEN, CDR2 SYDVKM. Here the CDR3 reads CASKSGGSYEQYF. As DNA, the CDR3 is TGTGCCAGCAAATCGGGGGGCTCCTACGAGCAGTACTTC. The complete variable domain, with remaining parts taken from reference TRBV28 and TRBJ2-7, reads DVKVTQSSRYLVKRTGEKVFLECVQDMDHENMFWYRQDPGLGLRLIYFSYDVKMKEKGDIPEGYSVSREKKERFSLILESASTNQTSMYLCASKSGGSYEQYFGPGTRLTVT.

This chain uses TRBV18 with TRBJ2-1, with 9 bases aligning to TRBD2. The germline gives CDR1 KGHSH, CDR2 LQKENI. The CDR3 extends over 15 amino acids. V lost 3 bases and J lost 4; bases outside the gene matches: 4. The CDR3 bases are TGTGCCAGCTCACCCCTAGCGGGGCTTTACAATGAGCAGTTCTTC. It encodes CASSPLAGLYNEQFF.

V is TRBV25-1 and J is TRBJ2-1; weak D call: TRBD2 (6 bases). V was cut by 5 bases and J by 5 bases, with 16 bases left in between. Per the germline V gene, CDR1 is MGHDK and CDR2 is SYGVNS. This CDR3 spans 15 amino acids. In DNA form, the CDR3 reads TGTGCCAGCAGTAAGGTCGGGACTCCCCACAATGAGCAGTTCTTC. Translated, it gives CASSKVGTPHNEQFF.

The V and J genes are TRBV30 and TRBJ1-2; no reliable D call. From germline, CDR1 is GTSNPN and CDR2 SVGIG (reference sequence). The CDR3 runs 13 residues. Trimming cost V 2 bases and J 6 bases, with 13 bases left between them. CDR3 protein: CAWSPLNQDGYTF. The CDR3 DNA is TGTGCCTGGAGTCCTCTTAACCAGGATGGCTACACCTTC.

The chain combines TRBV7-3 with TRBJ2-1; 10 bases line up with TRBD1. The CDR3 extends over 15 amino acids. Germline CDR1 is SGHTA and CDR2 is FQGTGA. The junction had 8 bases not matched to a gene; V was cut back by 6 bases and J by 6 bases. CDR3 region: CASSSGTGARNEQFF. CDR3 DNA: TGTGCCAGCAGTTCCGGGACAGGGGCCCGCAATGAGCAGTTCTTC.

V and J are TRBV3-1 (or the pseudogene TRBV3-2) and TRBJ1-5, with D tentatively TRBD1 (5 bases). The V gene lost 3 bases and the J gene lost 11 bases, with 11 bases spanning the gap. From germline, CDR1 is LGHDT and CDR2 YNNKEL (reference sequence). The length of the CDR3 is 12 residues. The CDR3 here is CASSHPRGTQHF. The DNA of the CDR3 is TGTGCCAGCAGCCACCCCCGGGGGACCCAGCATTTT.

V gene TRBV18 combines with J gene TRBJ2-7; D may be TRBD2 (5 bases). Germline V gene sequence: CDR1 KGHSH, CDR2 LQKENI. The CDR3 is 14 amino acids. The V end was cut by 2 bases, the J end by 4 bases, with 12 bases between. CDR3 sequence (DNA): TGTGCCAGCTCACCATACGGGCCGGGGTACGAGCAGTACTTC. Translating gives CASSPYGPGYEQYF.

V gene TRBV7-3 combines with J gene TRBJ2-1, with TRBD2 matching 13 bases. V shed 6 bases, J shed 8 bases, and the junction held 10 bases outside the gene matches. Germline values: CDR1 SGHTA, CDR2 FQGTGA. CDR3 length equals 16 residues. The CDR3: CASRQAGTSGAYEQFF. In DNA form, the CDR3 reads TGTGCCAGCAGGCAAGCCGGGACTAGCGGGGCCTATGAGCAGTTCTTC. The full variable domain, rest sourced from reference TRBV7-3 and TRBJ2-1, is GAGVSQTPSNKVTEKGKYVELRCDPISGHTALYWYRQSLGQGPEFLIYFQGTGAADDSGLPNDRFFAVRPEGSVSTLKIQRTERGDSAVYLCASRQAGTSGAYEQFFGPGTRLTVL.

V is TRBV30 and J is TRBJ1-5, with D possibly TRBD1 on 5 matching bases. Trimming took 3 bases from V and 5 from J, leaving 11 bases between them. The CDR3 contains 13 residues. The germline CDR1 and CDR2 sequences are GTSNPN and SVGIG (reference sequence). CDR3 loop: CAWSLTGHQPQHF. The CDR3 region has the DNA TGTGCCTGGAGCCTTACAGGACATCAGCCCCAGCATTTT.

This chain links TRBV4-3 with TRBJ2-1; 13 bases map to TRBD2. The V segment lost 1 base and the J segment 5 bases; nucleotides outside the gene matches: 5. CDR3 length: 17 residues. Germline V gives CDR1 LGHNA, CDR2 YSLEER. The DNA for the CDR3 is TGCGCCAGCAGCCAAGTCTTAACTAGCGGGGGGGACAATGAGCAGTTCTTC. It translates to CASSQVLTSGGDNEQFF.

This clone was counted at least ten times. CDR3 region: CSVAGEGYEKLFF. DNA of the CDR3: TGCAGCGTTGCGGGGGAAGGTTATGAAAAACTGTTTTTT. The genes are TRBV29-1 and TRBJ1-4, with a tentative D call TRBD1 (5 bases). Deletions cut 4 bases from V and 6 bases from J, with 12 bases between. The germline gives CDR1 SQVTM, CDR2 ANQGSEA. CDR3 length: 13 amino acids.

The chain joins TRBV5-1 to TRBJ1-2, with 7 bases identical to TRBD1. Unmatched junction bases numbered 9, after V lost 2 bases and J lost 8 bases. Germline V gene sequence: CDR1 SGHRS, CDR2 YFSETQ. The CDR3 is 14 residues long. The CDR3 DNA is TGCGCCAGCAGCTTATCAACAGGGGTGTTCGGCTACACCTTC. Residues: CASSLSTGVFGYTF.

This clone occurred a few times. The rearrangement uses TRBV27 and TRBJ2-7; the D gene is possibly TRBD1 (5 bases). The CDR3 contains 13 residues. V was cut by 0 bases and J by 2 bases, with 5 bases left in between. The germline gives CDR1 MNHEY, CDR2 SMNVEV (reference sequence). CDR3 coding DNA: TGTGCCAGCAGTTTATCGACAGCCTACGAGCAGTACTTC. It yields the protein CASSLSTAYEQYF.

The rearrangement uses TRBV28 and TRBJ1-6, with D possibly being TRBD1 (5 bases). The CDR3 has 12 residues. Germline lookup yields CDR1 MDHEN and CDR2 SYDVKM. Trimming stripped 6 bases from V and 6 bases from J, with 6 bases between. CDR3 protein: CASRTVNSPLHF. In DNA form, the CDR3 reads TGTGCCAGCAGGACAGTTAATTCACCCCTCCACTTT.

V and J are TRBV3-1 (or the pseudogene TRBV3-2) and TRBJ2-1; D remains unclear. Germline V CDR1 and CDR2: LGHDT, YNNKEL (reference sequence). V lost 0 bases and J 9 bases, leaving 9 bases between the germline ends. The CDR3 contains 13 residues. CDR3 loop: CASSQDRRGEQFF. CDR3 DNA sequence: TGTGCCAGCAGCCAAGATCGCAGAGGTGAGCAGTTCTTC.

This chain joins TRBV5-4 and TRBJ2-1, with 9 bases that match TRBD2. Unmatched junction bases numbered 1, after V lost 3 bases and J lost 6 bases. Germline V gives CDR1 SGHNT, CDR2 YYREEE (reference sequence). This CDR3 contains 13 residues. CDR3 amino acids: CASSSLAGNEQFF. The CDR3 DNA reads as TGTGCCAGCAGCTCACTAGCGGGCAATGAGCAGTTCTTC.

V usage is TRBV29-1 and J usage is TRBJ1-2; D gene unclear. Germline CDR1 reads SQVTM; CDR2 reads ANQGSEA. This CDR3 comprises 13 residues. Between the trimmed V and J ends, which lost 4 bases and 3 bases, there was a span of 12 bases. The CDR3 region is CSVVPPGYYGYTF. In nucleotides, the CDR3 is TGCAGCGTTGTCCCGCCAGGCTACTATGGCTACACCTTC.

The chain uses TRBV2 and TRBJ2-4, with D hard to call. The CDR3 loop spans 16 amino acids. The V end lost 4 bases, the J end lost 5 bases, and 18 bases lay between the germline ends. The germline gives CDR1 SNHLY, CDR2 FYNNEI. CDR3 protein: CASSGDRMSGQNIQYF. Written as DNA, the CDR3 is TGTGCCAGCAGTGGTGACCGAATGTCGGGTCAAAACATTCAGTACTTC.

This clone has a single count. The J gene is TRBJ2-7, the V gene TRBV6-5, with 8 bases matching TRBD2. The CDR3 sequence is 14 residues long. Trimming cost V 5 bases and J 7 bases; bases outside gene matches: 10. Germline assignment: CDR1 MNHEY and CDR2 SVGAGI. The chain's CDR3 is CASSPTSALGEQYF. The CDR3 bases are TGTGCCAGCAGTCCGACTAGCGCTCTAGGGGAGCAGTACTTC.

The V call is TRBV28, the J call TRBJ1-4; no clear D. Trimming stripped 4 bases from V and 1 base from J, with 16 bases between. Germline V gives CDR1 MDHEN, CDR2 SYDVKM. CDR3 length: 17 residues. The CDR3 spells CASSSYPVLVTNEKLFF. The CDR3 region has the DNA TGTGCCAGCAGTTCATATCCGGTCTTGGTAACTAATGAAAAACTGTTTTTT.

This chain joins TRBV24-1 and TRBJ2-1; TRBD2 agrees at 8 bases. With 8 bases clipped from V and 5 bases from J, the junction kept 7 bases outside the gene matches. Looked up from germline, CDR1 is KGHDR and CDR2 is SFDVKD. This CDR3 has 14 amino acids. The CDR3 here is CATNGGGIHNEQFF. CDR3 coding DNA: TGTGCCACCAACGGCGGGGGGATTCACAATGAGCAGTTCTTC.

In DNA form, the CDR3 reads TGTGCCAGTAGTCGGGAGACCGGGGAGCTGTTTTTT. Amino acids: CASSRETGELFF. This chain joins TRBV19 and TRBJ2-2, with D possibly matching TRBD2 (6 bases). Germline V CDR1 and CDR2: LNHDA, SQIVND (reference sequence). V lost 5 bases, J lost 5 bases, and 6 bases lay in between. The CDR3 is made up of 12 amino acids.

A single count supports this clone. The chain joins TRBV5-1 to TRBJ2-3, with TRBD2 matching over 14 bases. V lost 4 bases, J lost 6 bases, and 13 bases stayed unmatched. CDR3 length: 18 residues. CDR1 and CDR2 (germline): SGHRS, YFSETQ. The CDR3 loop is CASSNPGLAGATADTQYF. Written as DNA, the CDR3 is TGCGCCAGCAGCAATCCGGGACTAGCGGGGGCTACCGCGGATACGCAGTATTTT.

The chain employs TRBV6-6 and TRBJ2-7; D not resolved. The germline V gene has CDR1 MNHNY and CDR2 SVGAGI (reference sequence). CDR3 length: 14 amino acids. Trimming stripped 2 bases from V and 2 bases from J, with 10 bases between. CDR3 sequence: CASSYRDNPYEQYF. For the CDR3, the DNA is TGTGCCAGCAGTTACCGTGACAACCCCTACGAGCAGTACTTC.

The genes are TRBV5-1 and TRBJ2-3, with D possibly being TRBD2 (7 bases). This CDR3 spans 14 amino acids. Per germline, CDR1 SGHRS and CDR2 YFSETQ. This chain's CDR3 is CASRGALGTDTQYF. The CDR3 region has the DNA TGCGCGTCACGGGGGGCCTTGGGTACAGATACGCAGTATTTT.

CDR3 coding DNA: TGTGCCAGCAACTGGGACAGGGAGGTCGGCTACACCTTC. This codes for CASNWDREVGYTF. The chain employs TRBV5-6 and TRBJ1-2, with 9 bases aligning to TRBD1. V trimming: 6 bases; J trimming: 8 bases; junction bases outside the gene matches: 8. Per the germline V gene, CDR1 is SGHDT and CDR2 is YYEEEE. This CDR3 region has 13 residues.

The DNA of the CDR3 is TGCGCCAGCAGCAGGACAGGGGGCGCGGGGACTGAAGCTTTCTTT. Translating gives CASSRTGGAGTEAFF. This chain links TRBV5-1 with TRBJ1-1; 11 nucleotides line up with TRBD1. The CDR3 covers 15 residues. The germline V gene encodes CDR1 SGHRS and CDR2 YFSETQ. V lost 4 bases, J lost 5 bases, and 7 bases stayed unmatched.